This T cell receptor beta chain was identified during a study of shared clonotypes between healthy human individuals. Measured with immunoSEQ multiplex PCR; TCRdb has only the in-frame clones, and not every one. The data hold 2.3 million or so clones, with over 85% observed a single time. As to this clone: Its cognate antigen is unknown.

This CDR3 is built from 14 residues. V lost 8 bases to trimming and J lost 5 bases, with 17 bases between them. The V gene's germline CDR1 is ENHRY and CDR2 SYGVKD. Study-level points and caveats: Naive CD4 clonotypes overlapped across a handful of donors at about 5.2%.

This TCR was recovered from a man between 18 and 29 years old in good health. Some clones in this sample may be carry-over from other donors' samples. Material: naive CD4+ T cells from PBMCs. Subset noted: CD45RA+ positively selected. This sequence joins TRBV10-3 and TRBJ2-3, with D possibly being TRBD1 or TRBD2 (5 bases each). CDR3 protein: CAIGRDLAGDTQYF. The CDR3 DNA reads as TGTGCCATCGGCCGGGACCTAGCTGGAGATACGCAGTATTTT.